A single sample is the source of the 23 T cell receptor beta chains below, sequenced in a study of somatic mutations in cytotoxic T cells in rheumatoid arthritis. Measured with immunoSEQ multiplex PCR; TCRdb has only the in-frame clones, and not every one. The sample includes 6,500 to 10,000 clones, 70% to 85% of them seen just once. The sequenced sample consisted of CD8+ T cells sorted from blood. The receptors derive from a woman between 50 and 59 years old in good health.

The chain recombines TRBV5-6 with TRBJ2-1, with TRBD2 as a possible D gene (6 bases). With 2 bases removed from V and 6 bases from J, the gap between germline ends came to 9 bases. The CDR3 extends over 13 amino acids. CDR1 is SGHDT, CDR2 YYEEEE, per germline. The CDR3 sequence: CASSFVGGNEQFF. In nucleotides, the CDR3 is TGTGCCAGCAGCTTTGTCGGGGGCAATGAGCAGTTCTTC.

The chain is built from TRBV7-6 and TRBJ1-5; 7 positions agree with TRBD1. The CDR3 is 14 residues long. Germline loops: CDR1 SGHVS, CDR2 FNYEAQ. The V gene end was trimmed by 0 bases and the J gene end by 7 bases; junction bases not matched to a gene: 3. This CDR3 reads CASSLAGGEQPQHF. DNA for the CDR3: TGTGCCAGCAGCTTAGCAGGGGGCGAACAGCCCCAGCATTTT.

The V and J genes are TRBV2 and TRBJ2-7; 11 positions agree with TRBD1. Germline values: CDR1 SNHLY, CDR2 FYNNEI. CDR3 length: 22 residues. Losses at the gene ends were 8 bases for V and 4 bases for J; bases not matched to a gene: 31. The CDR3 here is CASLKRTDRGQGHLSLVYEQYF. The CDR3, as DNA: TGTGCCAGCTTGAAAAGGACGGACAGGGGGCAAGGTCACCTAAGTTTGGTGTACGAGCAGTACTTC. Full variable domain (remainder filled in from reference TRBV2 and TRBJ2-7): EPEVTQTPSHQVTQMGQEVILRCVPISNHLYFYWYRQILGQKVEFLVSFYNNEISEKSEIFDDQFSVERPDGSNFTLKIRSTKLEDSAMYFCASLKRTDRGQGHLSLVYEQYFGPGTRLTVT.

This clone was found once. The chain is built from TRBV28 and TRBJ1-1; 9 nucleotides line up with TRBD1. Germline CDR1 reads MDHEN; CDR2 reads SYDVKM. V lost 8 bases, J lost 5 bases, and 6 bases stayed unmatched. The CDR3 covers 13 residues. The CDR3 bases are TGTGCCAGCTGGACAGGGGATGAGACTGAAGCTTTCTTT. Protein product: CASWTGDETEAFF.

The chain has TRBV10-3 and TRBJ1-5; 7 bases are shared with TRBD1. Germline trimming cut 2 bases from V and 7 bases from J; bases unmatched to any gene: 8. The length of the CDR3 is 15 residues. The germline V gene encodes CDR1 ENHRY and CDR2 SYGVKD. The CDR3 region has the DNA TGTGCCATCAGTGAGATTGACAGGGTGTACCAGCCCCAGCATTTT. Translation: CAISEIDRVYQPQHF.

V is TRBV4-1 and J is TRBJ2-7; D is perhaps TRBD1 (5 bases). Trimming stripped 2 bases from V and 3 bases from J, with 11 bases between. The CDR3 is 14 residues long. Germline V gives CDR1 MGHRA, CDR2 YSYEKL. The DNA of the CDR3 is TGCGCCAGCAGCCAACAGGGATACCTCTACGAGCAGTACTTC. Translation: CASSQQGYLYEQYF.

The rearrangement links TRBV4-1 to TRBJ1-1, with 8 bases aligning to TRBD1. Trimming removed 0 bases from V and 5 bases from J; junction bases left unmatched: 14. Germline CDR1 reads MGHRA; CDR2 reads YSYEKL. This CDR3 contains 18 residues. The CDR3 is CASSQDFPPGQEYTEAFF. The CDR3 DNA reads TGCGCCAGCAGCCAAGATTTTCCACCGGGACAGGAATATACTGAAGCTTTCTTT.

In its sample, this clone was seen once. J is TRBJ2-7 and V is TRBV7-9, with a weak D call TRBD1 (6 bases). The V gene lost 1 base and the J gene lost 2 bases, with 15 bases spanning the gap. CDR3 length: 16 amino acids. The germline V gene encodes CDR1 SEHNR and CDR2 FQNEAQ (reference sequence). The CDR3 nucleotides read TGTGCCAGCAGCTTAGGTTGGGGGCCTCTCGCCTACGAGCAGTACTTC. It translates to CASSLGWGPLAYEQYF.

The genes are TRBV12-5 and TRBJ2-1; 9 nucleotides align to TRBD2. The CDR3 contains 16 residues. Looked up from germline, CDR1 is LGHNT and CDR2 is FRNRAP. V dropped 3 bases and J dropped 8; count of bases not matched to a gene: 11. Here the CDR3 reads CASGFDLASGVDEQFF. CDR3 coding DNA: TGTGCTAGTGGTTTTGACCTGGCTAGCGGGGTAGATGAGCAGTTCTTC.

The chain employs TRBV5-1 and TRBJ2-1; D is ambiguous. The germline V and J ends were trimmed by 6 bases and 5 bases, with 9 bases remaining between them. CDR1 SGHRS and CDR2 YFSETQ come from the germline V gene. The CDR3 is made up of 12 amino acids. In DNA form, the CDR3 reads TGCGCCAGCAACCACTACGACAATGAGCAGTTCTTC. Its protein product is CASNHYDNEQFF.

J is TRBJ1-6 and V is TRBV7-9; the D gene is possibly TRBD1 (6 bases). This CDR3 is 14 amino acids long. The ends were cut back, 5 bases at V and 6 bases at J, with 11 bases in the middle. From germline, CDR1 is SEHNR and CDR2 FQNEAQ (reference sequence). The CDR3 here is CASSPSDSNSPLHF. The DNA of the CDR3 is TGTGCCAGCAGCCCATCGGACAGTAATTCACCCCTCCACTTT.

The V and J genes are TRBV9 and TRBJ2-3; D call uncertain. The CDR3 loop spans 16 amino acids. Trimming took off 4 bases at V and 2 bases at J, with 17 bases between the two ends. Germline-derived CDR1 and CDR2 are SGDLS and YYNGEE. CDR3: CASSPNNIVLTDTQYF. CDR3 DNA sequence: TGTGCCAGCAGCCCAAATAATATAGTTCTCACAGATACGCAGTATTTT.

The rearrangement links TRBV27 to TRBJ2-7; D perhaps matches TRBD2 (6 bases). Trimming cost V 6 bases and J 12 bases, with 18 bases left between them. CDR3 length equals 12 residues. Germline V gives CDR1 MNHEY, CDR2 SMNVEV (reference sequence). CDR3 in amino acids: CASSFSGGTSYF. DNA for the CDR3: TGTGCCAGCAGCTTTTCCGGGGGTACCTCGTACTTC.

This chain links TRBV10-3 with TRBJ2-7; 7 bases match TRBD1. Germline V gene lookup returns CDR1 ENHRY and CDR2 SYGVKD. CDR3 length: 11 amino acids. Unmatched junction bases numbered 2, after V lost 6 bases and J lost 6 bases. CDR3: CAIRTGFEQYF. Here the CDR3 DNA reads TGTGCCATCAGGACAGGGTTCGAGCAGTACTTC.

This clone appeared once. The rearrangement uses TRBV2 and TRBJ2-1, with 8 bases aligning to TRBD2. The CDR3 runs 17 residues. The ends lost 3 bases at V and 0 bases at J; junction bases unmatched: 7. In germline, CDR1 is SNHLY, CDR2 FYNNEI. CDR3: CASSDVAGGPSYNEQFF. The CDR3 region has the DNA TGTGCCAGCAGTGATGTGGCGGGGGGCCCCTCCTACAATGAGCAGTTCTTC.

The V and J genes are TRBV10-3 and TRBJ1-6; D uncertain. Trimming stripped 0 bases from V and 8 bases from J, with 14 bases between. Germline V gene lookup returns CDR1 ENHRY and CDR2 SYGVKD. CDR3 length: 16 amino acids. The CDR3 region is CAISESRQKLDSPLHF. CDR3 DNA sequence: TGTGCCATCAGTGAGTCGAGGCAGAAGCTGGATTCACCCCTCCACTTT.

The genes are TRBV5-4 and TRBJ2-5; D gene ambiguous. The J call may be wrong; the DNA end is better matched by TRBJ2-7. The CDR3 covers 14 residues. The germline CDR1 and CDR2 sequences are SGHNT and YYREEE (reference sequence). The CDR3 bases are TGTGCCAGCAGCTTGGACCCCCGGAGCTACGAGCAGTACTTC. Its protein product is CASSLDPRSYEQYF.

This rearrangement joins TRBV18 to TRBJ1-5, with 8 bases aligning to TRBD1. In germline, CDR1 is KGHSH, CDR2 LQKENI. V gave up 5 bases and J gave up 5 bases; unmatched junction bases: 11. The CDR3 covers 16 residues. The CDR3: CASSASTGVVDQPQHF. DNA for the CDR3: TGTGCCAGCTCAGCCTCGACAGGGGTGGTGGATCAGCCCCAGCATTTT.

The chain is built from TRBV7-9 and TRBJ1-2, with D perhaps matching TRBD1 (5 bases). This CDR3 is built from 18 residues. The V end was cut by 2 bases, the J end by 4 bases, with 23 bases between. Germline V lookup: CDR1 SEHNR, CDR2 FQNEAQ (reference sequence). CDR3 loop: CASSLSHISGSGPYGYTF. The CDR3 DNA is TGTGCCAGCAGCTTATCCCACATATCCGGGTCAGGGCCCTATGGCTACACCTTC.

Sample share makes this clone medium-sized (0.01 to 0.1%). The CDR3 spells CASSAGAVNEKLFF. The CDR3 DNA follows: TGTGCCAGCAGTGCTGGGGCAGTTAATGAAAAACTGTTTTTT. V gene TRBV2 combines with J gene TRBJ1-4; D possibly corresponds to TRBD1 (5 bases). This CDR3 region has 14 residues. The V and J ends lost 4 bases and 4 bases respectively, with 10 bases between them. Germline loops: CDR1 SNHLY, CDR2 FYNNEI.

This chain connects TRBV5-1 to TRBJ2-1, with TRBD2 matching 11 bases. The junction had 9 bases not matched to a gene; V was cut back by 3 bases and J by 4 bases. This CDR3 has 17 amino acids. Germline assignment: CDR1 SGHRS and CDR2 YFSETQ. CDR3 sequence (DNA): TGCGCCAGCAGCTATAGACTAGCGGGGTCGGGTTACAATGAGCAGTTCTTC. This gives the protein CASSYRLAGSGYNEQFF.

The chain carries TRBV5-1 and TRBJ2-7, with D perhaps matching TRBD1 (7 bases). There are 14 residues in the CDR3. The germline CDR1 and CDR2 sequences are SGHRS and YFSETQ. With 3 bases removed from V and 1 base from J, the gap between germline ends came to 11 bases. The CDR3 nucleotides are TGCGCCAGCAGCTGGGCGGGACAGTCCTACGAGCAGTACTTC. Amino acid sequence: CASSWAGQSYEQYF.

The V call is TRBV27, the J call TRBJ1-2; D remains unclear. Trimming took off 4 bases at V and 4 bases at J, with 10 bases between the two ends. This CDR3 has 13 residues. The V gene's germline CDR1 is MNHEY and CDR2 SMNVEV (reference sequence). For the CDR3, the DNA is TGTGCCAGCAGTTACTCACAGAGCTATGGCTACACCTTC. Its translation is CASSYSQSYGYTF.